The 21 T cell receptor beta chains below come from one sample, sequenced in a study of blood T cell repertoires in COVID-19 (dated by TCRdb to about 2020). Library preparation was by the immunoSEQ multiplex PCR assay. Entries here come from immuneACCESS through TCRdb and include only in-frame sequences with V and J called. Some clones fail to appear in such tables; in the studies checked, an unresolved V gene covers under half of the shortfall, and the cause of the remainder is unknown. The sample table holds approximately 330,000 clones, of which 87% were seen once. Clones ranked in the top ten supply approximately 9.3% of the sample. Sequences were obtained from peripheral blood. These receptors all come from a man younger than 40 with COVID-19, enrolled during active disease.

DNA for the CDR3: TGTGCCAGCAGTTACTTGGAGGATAGCAATCAGCCCCAGCATTTT. This encodes CASSYLEDSNQPQHF. The chain joins TRBV6-6 to TRBJ1-5; D unresolved. The germline V and J ends were trimmed by 1 base and 0 bases, with 7 bases remaining between them. This CDR3 region has 15 residues. The germline CDR1 and CDR2 sequences are MNHNY and SVGAGI (reference sequence).

J is TRBJ1-4 and V is TRBV28; the D is unclear. The CDR3 is made up of 14 amino acids. Trimming removed 5 bases at V and 8 bases at J, with 15 bases between. Germline loops: CDR1 MDHEN, CDR2 SYDVKM. CDR3 sequence reads: CASSLLGRREKLFF. Written as DNA, the CDR3 is TGTGCCAGCAGTCTCCTCGGTCGCCGGGAAAAACTGTTTTTT.

The table lists this clone with a few counts. The gene calls are TRBV4-1 and TRBJ1-1; D not resolved. The CDR3 length is 15 residues. Trimming left V 5 bases short and J 3 bases short, with 16 bases between. CDR1 MGHRA and CDR2 YSYEKL come from the germline V gene. CDR3 region: CASSLRVGRDTEAFF. DNA for the CDR3: TGCGCCAGCAGCTTGCGGGTAGGGAGGGACACTGAAGCTTTCTTT.

J is TRBJ2-7 and V is TRBV10-3; 9 positions match TRBD2. The CDR3 consists of 16 residues. Germline CDR1 and CDR2: ENHRY and SYGVKD. V was pared by 4 bases and J by 0 bases, with 7 bases of the junction left unmatched. For the CDR3, the DNA is TGTGCCATCAGTGGCAACCCAGCGGGGGGCTCCTACGAGCAGTACTTC. It encodes CAISGNPAGGSYEQYF.

The chain joins TRBV9 to TRBJ2-7; TRBD2 agrees at 10 bases. CDR3 length equals 15 residues. Germline CDR1 reads SGDLS; CDR2 reads YYNGEE. V trimming: 2 bases; J trimming: 2 bases; junction bases outside the gene matches: 4. CDR3 protein: CASSVSSGSPYEQYF. The CDR3 nucleotides are TGTGCCAGCAGCGTTTCTAGCGGGAGCCCCTACGAGCAGTACTTC.

This chain joins TRBV10-3 and TRBJ1-5; 8 nucleotides match TRBD1. This CDR3 spans 14 amino acids. The J segment lost 7 bases and the V segment lost 4 bases, leaving 6 bases of the junction unmatched. Looked up from germline, CDR1 is ENHRY and CDR2 is SYGVKD. CDR3 residues: CAISGTGNGQPQHF. CDR3 nucleotides: TGTGCCATCAGTGGGACAGGGAACGGACAGCCCCAGCATTTT.

This sequence joins TRBV28 and TRBJ2-7; tentative D call: TRBD1 (6 bases). Trimming left V 5 bases short and J 3 bases short, with 17 bases between. CDR3 length: 15 residues. Germline values: CDR1 MDHEN, CDR2 SYDVKM. The CDR3 coding sequence is TGTGCCAGCAGTCCCGGGACACTATTTCTCTACGAGCAGTACTTC. It yields the protein CASSPGTLFLYEQYF. Filled out from reference TRBV28 and TRBJ2-7, the complete variable domain reads DVKVTQSSRYLVKRTGEKVFLECVQDMDHENMFWYRQDPGLGLRLIYFSYDVKMKEKGDIPEGYSVSREKKERFSLILESASTNQTSMYLCASSPGTLFLYEQYFGPGTRLTVT.

This clone was seen many times. The chain is built from TRBV6-1 and TRBJ1-2; the match to TRBD1 covers 8 bases. This CDR3 contains 17 residues. Unmatched junction bases numbered 10, after V lost 3 bases and J lost 1 base. Germline V gene lookup returns CDR1 MNHNS and CDR2 SASEGT. CDR3 sequence: CASSEPTGTGFNYGYTF. The CDR3 DNA sequence: TGTGCCAGCAGTGAGCCCACCGGGACAGGTTTTAACTATGGCTACACCTTC.

The chain couples TRBV12-3 or TRBV12-4 to TRBJ1-2, with D maybe TRBD1 (5 bases). Trimming left V 6 bases short and J 8 bases short, with 16 bases between. This CDR3 comprises 13 residues. DNA for the CDR3: TGTGCCAGCAGCCGGGGGTCTCATGCAGGCTACACCTTC. It yields the protein CASSRGSHAGYTF.

Details on this clone: Other DNA sequences from this sample encode an identical CDR3 as well. This chain links TRBV9 with TRBJ2-1; a weak D match, TRBD2 (5 bases). CDR1 SGDLS and CDR2 YYNGEE come from the germline V gene. CDR3 size: 14 residues. V shed 0 bases and J shed 2 bases, with 6 bases lying between them. The CDR3 coding sequence is TGTGCCAGCAGCGTAGGCGGGCCCTACAATGAGCAGTTCTTC. This translates into CASSVGGPYNEQFF.

The V and J genes are TRBV6-5 and TRBJ2-7, with a tentative D call TRBD2 (5 bases). From germline, CDR1 is MNHEY and CDR2 SVGAGI. V gave up 5 bases and J gave up 7 bases, with 9 bases separating them. The CDR3 runs to 11 residues. In DNA, the CDR3 is TGTGCCAGCAGTATCAGGACTGAGCAGTACTTC. It encodes CASSIRTEQYF.

The chain is built from TRBV6-6 and TRBJ1-4; D is possibly TRBD1 (5 bases). The V end lost 5 bases, the J end lost 0 bases, and 10 bases lay between the germline ends. The CDR3 is 15 amino acids. CDR1 MNHNY and CDR2 SVGAGI come from the germline V gene (reference sequence). CDR3 DNA sequence: TGTGCCAGCAGTGGGAAGGGGCCAACTAATGAAAAACTGTTTTTT. Protein sequence: CASSGKGPTNEKLFF.

The gene calls are TRBV10-3 and TRBJ2-1; the D gene is possibly TRBD1 (5 bases). This CDR3 is built from 14 residues. CDR1 is ENHRY, CDR2 SYGVKD, per germline. Between the trimmed V and J ends, which lost 3 bases and 4 bases, there was a span of 10 bases. DNA for the CDR3: TGTGCCATCAGTGAACAGGTTGGGTACAATGAGCAGTTCTTC. Protein sequence: CAISEQVGYNEQFF.

This chain links TRBV28 with TRBJ2-2; D is ambiguous. Deletions cut 7 bases from V and 4 bases from J, with 13 bases between. In germline, CDR1 is MDHEN, CDR2 SYDVKM. This CDR3 is 14 amino acids long. For the CDR3, the DNA is TGTGCCAGCAAAGTAGGCGGCAGCACCGGGGAGCTGTTTTTT. This gives the protein CASKVGGSTGELFF.

The V gene is TRBV28, the J gene TRBJ2-1; 7 bases align to TRBD2. Germline loops: CDR1 MDHEN, CDR2 SYDVKM. Germline trimming cut 4 bases from V and 7 bases from J; bases unmatched to any gene: 13. The CDR3 covers 16 residues. The CDR3 is CASSSRNGLVSNEQFF. The CDR3 DNA is TGTGCCAGCAGTTCCAGAAATGGACTAGTTAGTAATGAGCAGTTCTTC.

The chain carries TRBV19 and TRBJ2-2; 7 positions match TRBD2. With 10 bases clipped from V and 6 bases from J, the junction kept 5 bases outside the gene matches. The CDR3 has 12 residues. The V gene's germline CDR1 is LNHDA and CDR2 SQIVND (reference sequence). CDR3 DNA: TGTGCCACGGGGAGGGCGGCCGGGGAGCTGTTTTTT. Translating it yields CATGRAAGELFF.

This rearrangement joins TRBV7-9 to TRBJ2-7, with 8 nucleotides matching TRBD1. CDR3 length: 13 amino acids. The germline gives CDR1 SEHNR, CDR2 FQNEAQ (reference sequence). Trimming removed 11 bases from V and 1 base from J; junction bases left unmatched: 7. Written as DNA, the CDR3 is TGTGCCGCAGGACAGGGACTTTCCTACGAGCAGTACTTC. It codes for CAAGQGLSYEQYF.

The CDR3 reads CASSHQGTNTEAFF. The CDR3 DNA is TGTGCCAGTAGCCATCAGGGGACGAACACTGAAGCTTTCTTT. V and J are TRBV19 and TRBJ1-1, with a possible D match to TRBD1 (6 bases). There are 14 residues in the CDR3. The V end was cut by 6 bases, the J end by 1 base, with 12 bases between. Germline V lookup: CDR1 LNHDA, CDR2 SQIVND (reference sequence).

The chain joins TRBV7-2 to TRBJ2-7, with D uncertain. The CDR3 has 14 amino acids. Per the germline V gene, CDR1 is SGHTA and CDR2 is FQGNSA. V shed 5 bases and J shed 4 bases, with 15 bases lying between them. The CDR3 loop is CASSTEPPGYEQYF. The CDR3 DNA is TGTGCCAGCAGCACCGAACCGCCCGGTTACGAGCAGTACTTC.

The table lists this clone with a count of one. The chain joins TRBV5-5 to TRBJ2-1; TRBD1 might be the D (6 bases). This CDR3 has 15 amino acids. Germline V gives CDR1 SGHKS, CDR2 YYEKEE (reference sequence). Trimming took 2 bases from V and 1 from J, leaving 10 bases between them. The CDR3 here is CASSLDTGSYNEQFF. DNA for the CDR3: TGTGCCAGCAGCTTAGATACAGGGTCCTACAATGAGCAGTTCTTC.

The chain couples TRBV6-5 to TRBJ2-5, with TRBD1 matching 8 bases. With V trimmed by 0 bases and J by 2 bases, 2 bases remained unmatched. Germline V lookup: CDR1 MNHEY, CDR2 SVGAGI. The CDR3 has 15 residues. Here the CDR3 reads CASSYSGQAQETQYF. The CDR3 DNA reads TGTGCCAGCAGTTACTCGGGACAGGCGCAAGAGACCCAGTACTTC.